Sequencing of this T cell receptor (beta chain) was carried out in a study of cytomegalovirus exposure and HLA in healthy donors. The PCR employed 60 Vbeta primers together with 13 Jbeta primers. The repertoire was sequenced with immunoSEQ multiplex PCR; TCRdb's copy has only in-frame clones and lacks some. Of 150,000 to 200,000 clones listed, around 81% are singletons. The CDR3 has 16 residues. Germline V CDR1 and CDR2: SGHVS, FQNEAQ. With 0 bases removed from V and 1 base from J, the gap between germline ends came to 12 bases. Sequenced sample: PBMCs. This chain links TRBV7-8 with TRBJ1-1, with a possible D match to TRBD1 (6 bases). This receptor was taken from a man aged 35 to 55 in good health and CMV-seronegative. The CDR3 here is CASSLAAGGGNTEAFF. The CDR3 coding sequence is TGTGCCAGCAGCTTAGCTGCGGGGGGCGGGAACACTGAAGCTTTCTTT.